The 21 T cell receptor beta chains reported below all come from one sample, sequenced in a study of blood T cell repertoires in COVID-19. Profiling relied on immunoSEQ multiplex PCR, and the TCRdb table lists in-frame clones only, not all of them. Among around 270,000 clones listed, around nine tenths were seen once. The material sequenced was PBMCs or T cells enriched from blood (not recorded which). Every receptor here comes from a woman aged 35 to 49 who had been exposed to COVID-19.

This clone was seen a single time. This sequence joins TRBV7-9 and TRBJ1-1; 7 nucleotides agree with TRBD1. Germline V lookup: CDR1 SEHNR, CDR2 FQNEAQ (reference sequence). The CDR3 has 16 residues. V lost 5 bases and J lost 2; bases outside the gene matches: 11. CDR3 protein: CASSLPTGLDNTEAFF. The CDR3 region has the DNA TGTGCCAGCAGCCTCCCGACAGGGCTAGATAACACTGAAGCTTTCTTT.

A single count supports this clone. The chain is built from TRBV6-4 and TRBJ2-1, with 7 bases fitting TRBD1. CDR1 and CDR2 (germline): MRHNA, SNTAGT. V gave up 4 bases and J gave up 7 bases; unmatched junction bases: 7. This CDR3 has 14 residues. CDR3 bases: TGTGCCAGCAGTGGTGAACAGGGGCGGAATGAGCAGTTCTTC. Translation: CASSGEQGRNEQFF.

The table lists this clone with a count of one. This chain joins TRBV2 and TRBJ2-1; 9 bases map to TRBD2. With 6 bases clipped from V and 7 bases from J, the junction kept 13 bases outside the gene matches. Germline values: CDR1 SNHLY, CDR2 FYNNEI. The CDR3 sequence is 16 residues long. CDR3 sequence: CASRSLAGRGRNEQFF. The CDR3 DNA reads TGTGCCAGCAGGAGTCTAGCGGGGCGTGGAAGGAATGAGCAGTTCTTC.

In its sample, this clone was seen once. The gene calls are TRBV24-1 and TRBJ2-3, with no clear D. V was cut by 3 bases and J by 2 bases, with 11 bases left in between. Germline CDR1 and CDR2: KGHDR and SFDVKD. The CDR3 has 15 residues. The CDR3 DNA is TGTGCCACCAGTGATGCCGACAAGCACACAGATACGCAGTATTTT. It codes for CATSDADKHTDTQYF.

CDR3 amino acids: CASSMSQGAREKLFF. The CDR3 DNA reads as TGTGCCAGCTCAATGTCACAGGGGGCAAGGGAAAAACTGTTTTTT. J is TRBJ1-4 and V is TRBV18; 9 bases map to TRBD1. J lost 8 bases, V lost 5 bases, and 9 bases had no gene match. This CDR3 has 15 amino acids. Germline CDR1 reads KGHSH; CDR2 reads LQKENI.

V and J are TRBV6-5 and TRBJ1-2, with a tentative D call TRBD1 (6 bases). The V and J ends lost 4 bases and 4 bases respectively, with 13 bases between them. The germline gives CDR1 MNHEY, CDR2 SVGAGI. This CDR3 is built from 14 residues. In nucleotides, the CDR3 is TGTGCCAGCAGTTTCCAGGGGACCGGCTATGGCTACACCTTC. Protein sequence: CASSFQGTGYGYTF.

This clone was observed once. The chain carries TRBV4-3 and TRBJ2-2, with D tentatively TRBD2 (6 bases). The V gene lost 0 bases and the J gene lost 6 bases, with 11 bases spanning the gap. The CDR3 length is 15 residues. CDR1 is LGHNA, CDR2 YSLEER, per germline. Here the CDR3 reads CASSQDSSGSGELFF. The CDR3 DNA follows: TGCGCCAGCAGCCAAGATTCGAGCGGGTCCGGGGAGCTGTTTTTT.

This clone was seen only once. CDR3 in DNA: TGTGCCAGCAGAGGGGGGGGGTTTAATTCACCCCTCCACTTT. This encodes CASRGGGFNSPLHF. The chain combines TRBV27 with TRBJ1-6; D may be TRBD1 (6 bases). The CDR3 is made up of 14 amino acids. Germline V lookup: CDR1 MNHEY, CDR2 SMNVEV (reference sequence). The germline V and J ends were trimmed by 6 bases and 6 bases, with 12 bases remaining between them.

The chain has TRBV9 and TRBJ2-2; no clear D gene. The V and J ends lost 0 bases and 7 bases respectively, with 10 bases between them. CDR3 length: 14 residues. The V gene's germline CDR1 is SGDLS and CDR2 YYNGEE. CDR3 residues: CASSVDPALGELFF. The CDR3 DNA reads as TGTGCCAGCAGCGTAGATCCCGCACTCGGGGAGCTGTTTTTT.

The rearrangement links TRBV6-5 to TRBJ2-7, with 11 bases that match TRBD2. The CDR3 contains 13 residues. Per the germline V gene, CDR1 is MNHEY and CDR2 is SVGAGI. V trimming: 8 bases; J trimming: 5 bases; junction bases outside the gene matches: 5. For the CDR3, the DNA is TGTGCCAGCGAGGGGACTAGCGGTGACGAGCAGTACGTC. Translated, it gives CASEGTSGDEQYV.

The chain combines TRBV19 with TRBJ2-4; 7 bases line up with TRBD1. CDR1 is LNHDA, CDR2 SQIVND, per germline (reference sequence). The CDR3 contains 18 residues. Unmatched junction bases numbered 10, after V lost 1 base and J lost 1 base. CDR3 DNA: TGTGCCAGTAGTATAGTTGGACAGGCCTCTAGTGCCAAAAACATTCAGTACTTC. It is translated as CASSIVGQASSAKNIQYF.

This clone came up a few times. This chain links TRBV7-2 with TRBJ1-2, with unresolved D. V lost 2 bases to trimming and J lost 1 base, with 14 bases between them. Germline CDR1 is SGHTA and CDR2 is FQGNSA. The CDR3 consists of 16 residues. DNA of the CDR3: TGTGCCAGCAGCTTATTCTTGGCGGCCAGTAACTATGGCTACACCTTC. This codes for CASSLFLAASNYGYTF.

This rearrangement joins TRBV7-8 to TRBJ1-2, with D possibly being TRBD1 (5 bases). CDR1 SGHVS and CDR2 FQNEAQ come from the germline V gene. The CDR3 covers 13 residues. Trimming took 3 bases from V and 5 from J, leaving 10 bases between them. The CDR3 DNA follows: TGTGCCAGCAGCTTCGGGGGAAGATATGGCTACACCTTC. It codes for CASSFGGRYGYTF.

This clone was seen more than once but under ten times. At one end, the junction sequence differs from germline, possibly due to a read error. The rearrangement joins TRBV5-1 to TRBJ2-5; 7 nucleotides align to TRBD2. There are 13 residues in the CDR3. CDR1 and CDR2 from the germline V gene are SGHRS and YFSETQ. CDR3 sequence reads: CASSLQGGETQYF. The DNA of the CDR3 is TGTGCCAGCAGCTTGCAGGGAGGGGAGACCCAGTACTTC.

The chain joins TRBV24-1 to TRBJ1-6; the match to TRBD1 covers 7 bases. The CDR3 is 15 amino acids. Trimming removed 9 bases from V and 7 bases from J; junction bases left unmatched: 11. Per the germline V gene, CDR1 is KGHDR and CDR2 is SFDVKD. In DNA, the CDR3 is TGTGCCACCGTGGTAACGGGACAGCGAAATTCACCCCTCCACTTT. It is translated as CATVVTGQRNSPLHF.

The genes are TRBV10-3 and TRBJ2-7; possible D gene TRBD1, 6 bases. Germline CDR1 ENHRY, CDR2 SYGVKD. The CDR3 spans 15 residues. The germline V and J ends were trimmed by 5 bases and 0 bases, with 14 bases remaining between them. The CDR3 sequence is CAISPSADSSYEQYF. For the CDR3, the DNA is TGTGCCATCAGTCCGAGCGCGGACAGCTCCTACGAGCAGTACTTC.

The chain has TRBV6-2 or TRBV6-3 and TRBJ2-3; unclear D gene. The ends were cut back, 4 bases at V and 0 bases at J, with 14 bases in the middle. In germline, CDR1 is MNHEY, CDR2 SVGEGT. The CDR3 contains 16 residues. CDR3 in DNA: TGTGCCAGCAGTTCAGACTCCCGTTTTAGCACAGATACGCAGTATTTT. Translated: CASSSDSRFSTDTQYF.

This chain uses TRBV19 with TRBJ1-5; D gene ambiguous. The CDR3 sequence is 15 residues long. Germline CDR1 reads LNHDA; CDR2 reads SQIVND (reference sequence). Trimming removed 3 bases from V and 0 bases from J, with 9 bases in between. The CDR3 spells CASSIIVYSNQPQHF. Written as DNA, the CDR3 is TGTGCCAGTAGTATCATAGTTTATAGCAATCAGCCCCAGCATTTT.

The chain uses TRBV5-6 and TRBJ2-7; possibly TRBD1 for D (6 bases). CDR1 SGHDT and CDR2 YYEEEE come from the germline V gene. V was shortened by 4 bases and J by 3 bases, with 8 bases between the two germline ends. The CDR3 sequence is 12 residues long. The CDR3 protein is CASSRGGYEQYF. For the CDR3, the DNA is TGTGCCAGCAGCCGAGGGGGCTACGAGCAGTACTTC.

This clone was detected once. In DNA, the CDR3 is TGTGCCAGTAGTATGGGTGAGGGGGTGGATCAGCCCCAGCATTTT. As protein: CASSMGEGVDQPQHF. The rearrangement uses TRBV19 and TRBJ1-5; possible D gene TRBD1, 6 bases. The CDR3 extends over 15 amino acids. Germline CDR1 is LNHDA and CDR2 is SQIVND (reference sequence). V lost 3 bases, J lost 5 bases, and 14 bases lay in between.

The V call is TRBV18, the J call TRBJ1-2, with D tentatively TRBD1 (5 bases). V lost 3 bases to trimming and J lost 3 bases, with 11 bases between them. The germline CDR1 and CDR2 sequences are KGHSH and LQKENI. The CDR3 totals 14 residues. The CDR3 DNA sequence: TGTGCCAGCTCACCGGGGGGTGTGGACTATGGCTACACCTTC. Encoded protein: CASSPGGVDYGYTF.